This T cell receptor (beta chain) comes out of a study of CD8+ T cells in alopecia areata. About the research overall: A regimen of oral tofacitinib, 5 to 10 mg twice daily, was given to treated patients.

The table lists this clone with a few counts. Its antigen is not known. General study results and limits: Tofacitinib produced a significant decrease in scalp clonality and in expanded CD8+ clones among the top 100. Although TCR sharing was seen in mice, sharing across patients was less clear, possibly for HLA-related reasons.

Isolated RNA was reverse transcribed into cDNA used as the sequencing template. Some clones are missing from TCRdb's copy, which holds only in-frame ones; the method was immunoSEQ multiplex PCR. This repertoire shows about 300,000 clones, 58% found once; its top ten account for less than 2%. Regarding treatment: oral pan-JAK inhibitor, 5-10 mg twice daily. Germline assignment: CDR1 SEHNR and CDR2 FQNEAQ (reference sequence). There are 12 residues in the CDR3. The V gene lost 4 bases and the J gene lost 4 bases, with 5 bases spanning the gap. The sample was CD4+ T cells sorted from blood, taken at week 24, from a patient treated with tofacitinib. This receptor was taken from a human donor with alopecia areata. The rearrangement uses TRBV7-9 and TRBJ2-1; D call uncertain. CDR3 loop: CASSYEYNEQFF. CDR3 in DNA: TGTGCCAGCAGCTACGAATACAATGAGCAGTTCTTC.